One T cell receptor (beta chain) is described in this entry. This sample was included in a study of blood T cell repertoires in COVID-19. Study details: The origin of the acute and convalescent COVID-19 samples was the United States, Italy and Spain. In each case, the material was cDNA or gDNA derived from T cells, B-cell-depleted T cells, or PBMCs.

Original data processing: Amplified reference gene primers provided the basis for estimating nucleated cell counts. Using immunoSEQ multiplex PCR, the repertoire was profiled, and TCRdb retains in-frame clones only, with some absent. V, J and clone size are taken as reported in that table, and D and trimming were inferred from the DNA itself. The sample records over 130,000 clones, approximately 90% being singletons. From germline, CDR1 is DFQATT and CDR2 SNEGSKA (reference sequence). Trimming shortened V by 3 bases and J by 3 bases, and 5 bases separated the two germline ends. The length of the CDR3 is 11 residues.

The TCR originated in an elderly woman with acute or convalescent COVID-19. The sequencing input was peripheral blood. The chain combines TRBV20-1 with TRBJ1-2; the D is unclear. In nucleotides, the CDR3 is TGCAGTGCTAGCCGTGACTATGGCTACACCTTC. The encoded protein is CSASRDYGYTF.